The 4 T cell receptor beta chains reported below all come from one sample, sequenced in a study of blood T cell repertoires in COVID-19. The method was immunoSEQ multiplex PCR; TCRdb's version includes in-frame clones alone and lacks a portion of them. The sample holds more than 150,000 clones, roughly 84% seen once. Sequenced sample: PBMCs or T cells enriched from blood (not recorded which). All receptors derive from a woman aged 50 to 65 who had recovered from COVID-19.

In regard to this clone: Within the sample, other DNA sequences also encode this same CDR3. This rearrangement joins TRBV28 to TRBJ1-1; D uncertain. In germline, CDR1 is MDHEN, CDR2 SYDVKM. The CDR3 extends over 13 amino acids. V shed 6 bases and J shed 0 bases, with 8 bases lying between them. The CDR3 loop reads CASRGPMNTEAFF. For the CDR3, the DNA is TGTGCCAGCAGGGGCCCGATGAACACTGAAGCTTTCTTT.

This sequence joins TRBV25-1 and TRBJ2-1; 8 bases are a match to TRBD2. Trimming took 10 bases from V and 6 from J; bases not matched to a gene: 5. Germline CDR1 reads MGHDK; CDR2 reads SYGVNS. CDR3 length: 12 amino acids. CDR3 residues: CATGRGSNEQFF. The CDR3 DNA reads as TGTGCCACCGGGAGGGGGTCCAATGAGCAGTTCTTC.

The sample holds one count of this clone. V is TRBV5-4 and J is TRBJ2-7, with 7 bases lining up with TRBD2. Per germline, CDR1 SGHNT and CDR2 YYREEE (reference sequence). The CDR3 runs 16 residues. Germline trimming cut 4 bases from V and 0 bases from J; bases unmatched to any gene: 10. Here the CDR3 reads CASSRSSGLNSYEQYF. The CDR3 region has the DNA TGTGCCAGCAGCAGATCTTCGGGACTAAACTCCTACGAGCAGTACTTC.

The chain uses TRBV2 and TRBJ2-1; 7 bases map to TRBD2. The germline V gene has CDR1 SNHLY and CDR2 FYNNEI. V was pared by 4 bases and J by 9 bases, with 9 bases of the junction left unmatched. The CDR3 has 14 amino acids. This CDR3 reads CASSGRTSLSEQFF. As DNA, the CDR3 is TGTGCCAGCAGTGGACGGACTAGTCTAAGTGAGCAGTTCTTC.